Listed below are T cell receptor beta chains from one sample, sequenced in a study of T-cell reconstitution after alpha-beta-depleted transplantation in children. TCRdb used MiXCR to reprocess the PCR reads, holding one entry per CDR3 protein. The sample records fewer than 150,000 distinct CDR3 sequences, 9.7% being singletons. This specimen consisted of PBMCs, mostly from graft donor cells, obtained 180 days after TCRalphabeta/CD19-depleted stem cell transplant. All receptors come from a girl less than two years old who had a stem cell transplant for combined immunodeficiency, so the T cells may come from the graft donor. Each CDR3 is given without its conserved first and last residue. Rows may omit the clone size; those that give it use once, few, many or a size class.

14	TRBJ1-1	few	TRBV11-2	ASSSAPGQGLTEAF
11	TRBJ1-1	NA	TRBV12-3/TRBV12-4	ASRTRRDTEAF
11	TRBJ2-1	NA	TRBV6-6	ASSYSLLNEQF
11	TRBJ2-1	few	TRBV7-8	ASSPEGRDEQF
17	TRBJ2-1	few	TRBV27	ASSLSVLLGRGSYNEQF
11	TRBJ2-7	few	TRBV5-1	ARKRQGAYEQY
13	TRBJ1-1	NA	TRBV19	ASTRERIGSTEAF
10	TRBJ2-1	NA	TRBV20-1	SAREAGNEQF
15	TRBJ2-3	NA	TRBV29-1	SASGTSGRFFTDTQY
14	TRBJ2-1	NA	TRBV5-1	ASSLGTGLRYNEQF
16	TRBJ1-2	many	TRBV3-1	ASSQDLRDRSANYGYT